These 11 T cell receptor beta chains share one sample of origin, sequenced in a study of T cell responses to AZD1222 COVID-19 vaccine. Measured with immunoSEQ multiplex PCR; TCRdb has only the in-frame clones, and not every one. The top ten hold about 4% of the sample, which has about 140,000 clones, roughly nine tenths seen once. Sample: peripheral blood, taken 28 days after the second AZD1222 dose. Receptors were obtained from an adult who received the AZD1222 COVID-19 vaccine.

This chain links TRBV27 with TRBJ2-6; D is possibly TRBD2 (5 bases). This CDR3 is built from 15 residues. Trimming cost V 8 bases and J 0 bases, with 11 bases left between them. In germline, CDR1 is MNHEY, CDR2 SMNVEV (reference sequence). The CDR3: CASGIGSSGANVLTF. CDR3 nucleotides: TGTGCCAGCGGGATTGGGAGCTCTGGGGCCAACGTCCTGACTTTC.

This clone was recorded once. The chain couples TRBV29-1 to TRBJ1-5, with 7 nucleotides matching TRBD1. V lost 6 bases to trimming and J lost 5 bases; unmatched junction nucleotides: 7. The CDR3 spans 13 residues. Per the germline V gene, CDR1 is SQVTM and CDR2 is ANQGSEA. For the CDR3, the DNA is TGCAGCGTGGTGACAGGGTGGGATCAGCCCCAGCATTTT. Protein product: CSVVTGWDQPQHF.

This rearrangement joins TRBV10-3 to TRBJ2-7; possibly TRBD1 for D (5 bases). V was pared by 6 bases and J by 5 bases, with 26 bases between. The CDR3 spans 17 residues. Germline loops: CDR1 ENHRY, CDR2 SYGVKD. The DNA of the CDR3 is TGTGCCATCAGGGAGAACGTAGGGGCAGGGCGTGGAAACGAGCAGTACTTC. Its translation: CAIRENVGAGRGNEQYF.

CDR3 protein: CATSDPSGVPETQYF. The CDR3 DNA sequence: TGTGCCACCAGTGACCCCTCGGGGGTCCCAGAGACCCAGTACTTC. The rearrangement joins TRBV24-1 to TRBJ2-5; a possible D gene is TRBD2 (6 bases). This CDR3 comprises 15 residues. Trimming stripped 4 bases from V and 4 bases from J, with 15 bases between. Per germline, CDR1 KGHDR and CDR2 SFDVKD.

J is TRBJ2-6 and V is TRBV18; D is unclear. Trimming left V 4 bases short and J 2 bases short, with 18 bases between. The CDR3 has 18 residues. Germline CDR1 reads KGHSH; CDR2 reads LQKENI. In nucleotides, the CDR3 is TGTGCCAGCTCACTGCTTGGCTTATTTTCCACTGGGGCCAACGTCCTGACTTTC. Protein sequence: CASSLLGLFSTGANVLTF. Complete variable domain (other parts from reference TRBV18 and TRBJ2-6): NAGVMQNPRHLVRRRGQEARLRCSPMKGHSHVYWYRQLPEEGLKFMVYLQKENIIDESGMPKERFSAEFPKEGPSILRIQQVVRGDSAAYFCASSLLGLFSTGANVLTFGAGSRLTVL.

The chain carries TRBV4-3 and TRBJ1-1; weak D call: TRBD1 (5 bases). There are 13 residues in the CDR3. Per germline, CDR1 LGHNA and CDR2 YSLEER. The V end was cut by 0 bases, the J end by 11 bases, with 13 bases between. CDR3 amino acids: CASSQDPDSAAFF. CDR3 bases: TGCGCCAGCAGCCAAGATCCTGACAGCGCCGCTTTCTTT.

The rearrangement joins TRBV7-8 to TRBJ1-5; a weak D match, TRBD1 (6 bases). The CDR3 has 15 residues. Trimming cost V 4 bases and J 9 bases, with 19 bases left between them. Germline V gives CDR1 SGHVS, CDR2 FQNEAQ. The CDR3: CASSSWTGGGAPQHF. The CDR3 bases are TGTGCCAGCAGCTCTTGGACCGGTGGGGGGGCGCCCCAGCATTTT.

This chain uses TRBV7-2 with TRBJ1-5, with D unresolved. V was pared by 3 bases and J by 5 bases, with 5 bases between. The germline V gene encodes CDR1 SGHTA and CDR2 FQGNSA. The length of the CDR3 is 12 residues. The chain's CDR3 is CASSFGDQPQHF. CDR3 DNA sequence: TGTGCCAGCAGCTTTGGGGATCAGCCCCAGCATTTT.

This chain links TRBV27 with TRBJ1-2; maybe TRBD1 (5 bases). There are 14 residues in the CDR3. Germline V gives CDR1 MNHEY, CDR2 SMNVEV (reference sequence). Deletions cut 7 bases from V and 8 bases from J, with 20 bases between. The CDR3 bases are TGTGCCAGCACCTTCTTCCGAGGGGCGGGAGGCTACACCTTC. As protein: CASTFFRGAGGYTF.

The chain carries TRBV4-2 and TRBJ2-7; the match to TRBD2 covers 11 bases. Germline CDR1 and CDR2: LGHNA and YNFKEQ. V lost 1 base, J lost 4 bases, and 6 bases stayed unmatched. This CDR3 has 16 amino acids. The CDR3 region is CASSQVVLAGGYEQYF. The DNA of the CDR3 is TGTGCCAGCAGCCAAGTCGTTCTAGCGGGAGGTTACGAGCAGTACTTC.

This chain uses TRBV4-1 with TRBJ2-3; unclear D gene. V was clipped by 1 base and J by 5 bases, with 7 bases between them. The CDR3 runs to 13 residues. Germline-derived CDR1 and CDR2 are MGHRA and YSYEKL. CDR3 in amino acids: CASSQVHGDTQYF. The CDR3 DNA sequence: TGCGCCAGCAGCCAAGTTCACGGAGATACGCAGTATTTT.